A single sample gave rise to the 25 T cell receptor beta chains below, sequenced in a study of response to subunit inactivated influenza vaccine. One entry per CDR3 protein, called by TCRdb with MiXCR from the RT-PCR reads. Here the sample spans roughly 780,000 distinct CDR3 sequences, less than 20% being singletons. The starting material was PBMCs from blood, obtained around 5 days after vaccination. Receptors originate from a man aged 50 to 60 who received an inactivated influenza vaccine.

The rearrangement uses TRBV18 and TRBJ1-5, with 7 nucleotides matching TRBD1. V was pared by 3 bases and J by 1 base, with 6 bases of the junction left unmatched. The CDR3 sequence is 16 residues long. Germline V lookup: CDR1 KGHSH, CDR2 LQKENI. The CDR3 region is CASSPQGGSSNQPQHF. The CDR3 DNA reads TGTGCCAGCTCACCCCAGGGGGGATCCAGCAATCAGCCCCAGCATTTT. Based on the CDR3 plus reference TRBV18 and TRBJ1-5, the full variable domain is NAGVMQNPRHLVRRRGQEARLRCSPMKGHSHVYWYRQLPEEGLKFMVYLQKENIIDESGMPKERFSAEFPKEGPSILRIQQVVRGDSAAYFCASSPQGGSSNQPQHFGDGTRLSIL.

This clonotype was recorded a few times. This chain links TRBV20-1 with TRBJ1-4, with unresolved D. Germline V CDR1 and CDR2: DFQATT, SNEGSKA (reference sequence). With 3 bases removed from V and 4 bases from J, the gap between germline ends came to 9 bases. CDR3 length: 13 residues. The CDR3 loop reads CSAREGFNEKLFF. The CDR3 DNA is TGCAGTGCTAGGGAGGGTTTTAATGAAAAACTGTTTTTT.

This chain links TRBV19 with TRBJ2-5; D ambiguous. V was clipped by 8 bases and J by 2 bases, with 15 bases between them. The V gene's germline CDR1 is LNHDA and CDR2 SQIVND (reference sequence). The CDR3 spans 14 residues. The CDR3 spells CASSTDVEQETQYF. Written as DNA, the CDR3 is TGTGCCAGTTCAACCGATGTGGAGCAAGAGACCCAGTACTTC.

V gene TRBV7-8 combines with J gene TRBJ2-3, with TRBD2 matching 7 bases. CDR1 and CDR2 (germline): SGHVS, FQNEAQ. The CDR3 length is 16 residues. The ends lost 6 bases at V and 7 bases at J; junction bases unmatched: 16. CDR3 amino acids: CASRPRASGPMNTQYF. The CDR3 DNA reads as TGTGCCAGCAGACCACGGGCTAGCGGTCCCATGAATACGCAGTATTTT.

The chain uses TRBV7-2 and TRBJ1-3, with D uncertain. CDR1 SGHTA and CDR2 FQGNSA come from the germline V gene. With 5 bases removed from V and 5 bases from J, the gap between germline ends came to 16 bases. CDR3 size: 15 residues. The CDR3 DNA follows: TGTGCCAGCAGCCAAAAAGGGTCCCTAAGAAACACCATATATTTT. Encoded protein: CASSQKGSLRNTIYF.

The J gene is TRBJ1-5, the V gene TRBV28; D remains unclear. Trimming took off 8 bases at V and 0 bases at J, with 8 bases between the two ends. The CDR3 runs 13 residues. Germline V gene sequence: CDR1 MDHEN, CDR2 SYDVKM. CDR3 nucleotide sequence: TGTGCCAGCGGAAGGGATAGCAATCAGCCCCAGCATTTT. Translating gives CASGRDSNQPQHF.

The gene calls are TRBV28 and TRBJ2-7, with 10 bases matching TRBD2. This CDR3 has 14 amino acids. V gave up 7 bases and J gave up 2 bases; unmatched junction bases: 5. Germline V gives CDR1 MDHEN, CDR2 SYDVKM. The CDR3 nucleotides are TGTGCCAGCACCCCCAGCGGGAGGGCCTACGAGCAGTACTTC. It yields the protein CASTPSGRAYEQYF.

This clonotype appeared a few times. The rearrangement joins TRBV10-3 to TRBJ2-3; TRBD1 aligns across 9 bases. The germline V gene has CDR1 ENHRY and CDR2 SYGVKD. Germline trimming cut 4 bases from V and 0 bases from J; bases unmatched to any gene: 5. This CDR3 contains 16 residues. CDR3 in DNA: TGTGCCATCAGTGGTCTGGGGACAGGGAGCACAGATACGCAGTATTTT. Its protein product is CAISGLGTGSTDTQYF.

The rearrangement uses TRBV20-1 and TRBJ2-1; D is ambiguous. CDR3 length: 13 amino acids. The V gene lost 2 bases and the J gene lost 7 bases, with 12 bases spanning the gap. Germline V gives CDR1 DFQATT, CDR2 SNEGSKA (reference sequence). The CDR3: CSARRNVENEQFF. The CDR3, as DNA: TGCAGTGCTAGAAGAAACGTAGAAAATGAGCAGTTCTTC.

The chain has TRBV15 and TRBJ2-1; D gene ambiguous. CDR3 length equals 20 residues. CDR1 and CDR2 (germline): LNHNV, YYDKDF (reference sequence). The V gene lost 0 bases and the J gene lost 0 bases, with 21 bases spanning the gap. For the CDR3, the DNA is TGTGCCACCAGCAGAGATTATCGGATTTCTTACGTCAGCTCCTACAATGAGCAGTTCTTC. It codes for CATSRDYRISYVSSYNEQFF.

This clonotype was seen a few times. The rearrangement uses TRBV20-1 and TRBJ2-5; D possibly corresponds to TRBD1 (7 bases). Germline values: CDR1 DFQATT, CDR2 SNEGSKA (reference sequence). This CDR3 spans 16 amino acids. Trimming left V 0 bases short and J 7 bases short, with 21 bases between. CDR3 residues: CSARDYRQGGWGTQYF. The CDR3 DNA reads TGCAGTGCTAGAGATTATCGACAGGGAGGATGGGGGACCCAGTACTTC.

The chain joins TRBV28 to TRBJ2-3; D is possibly TRBD2 (6 bases). The CDR3 loop spans 15 amino acids. The germline V gene has CDR1 MDHEN and CDR2 SYDVKM. Trimming removed 2 bases from V and 9 bases from J, with 18 bases in between. The CDR3 spells CASSLNPPGVFTQYF. For the CDR3, the DNA is TGTGCCAGCAGTTTAAACCCACCGGGAGTTTTCACGCAGTATTTT.

The V gene is TRBV20-1, the J gene TRBJ1-6; no definite D call. The germline gives CDR1 DFQATT, CDR2 SNEGSKA (reference sequence). The CDR3 is 13 amino acids. V lost 6 bases to trimming and J lost 8 bases, with 14 bases between them. The CDR3 spells CSASRRVDSPLHF. CDR3 in DNA: TGCAGTGCCTCGAGAAGGGTTGATTCACCCCTCCACTTT.

The rearrangement links TRBV29-1 to TRBJ1-1; a weak D match, TRBD1 (5 bases). Germline loops: CDR1 SQVTM, CDR2 ANQGSEA. The V end was cut by 4 bases, the J end by 4 bases, with 19 bases between. The CDR3 sequence is 15 residues long. The CDR3 loop reads CSVVRDGGFGTEAFF. The CDR3 bases are TGCAGCGTTGTCCGGGACGGAGGATTCGGCACTGAAGCTTTCTTT.

This rearrangement joins TRBV4-3 to TRBJ2-1; maybe TRBD2 (5 bases). The CDR3 sequence is 14 residues long. Germline-derived CDR1 and CDR2 are LGHNA and YSLEER. V was pared by 0 bases and J by 5 bases, with 8 bases between. The chain's CDR3 is CASSQEVGDNEQFF. The CDR3 DNA sequence: TGCGCCAGCAGCCAAGAGGTCGGGGACAATGAGCAGTTCTTC.

This clonotype appeared a few times. The genes are TRBV10-3 and TRBJ2-7; D is possibly TRBD2 (5 bases). Germline V CDR1 and CDR2: ENHRY, SYGVKD. V lost 0 bases, J lost 0 bases, and 15 bases lay in between. This CDR3 has 17 residues. CDR3 in amino acids: CAISESPDFTSSYEQYF. The CDR3 DNA reads as TGTGCCATCAGTGAGTCCCCGGACTTTACCTCCTCCTACGAGCAGTACTTC.

This clonotype was recorded a few times. CDR3 sequence: CASSLEGVAGEQYF. The CDR3 DNA is TGTGCCAGCAGCTTAGAAGGGGTAGCCGGGGAGCAGTACTTC. The chain combines TRBV7-6 with TRBJ2-7, with D maybe TRBD1 (5 bases). Trimming left V 1 base short and J 7 bases short, with 14 bases between. The germline V gene encodes CDR1 SGHVS and CDR2 FNYEAQ. This CDR3 is 14 amino acids long.

The table lists this clonotype with a few counts. The rearrangement links TRBV2 to TRBJ2-7; D remains ambiguous. Trimming took off 7 bases at V and 3 bases at J, with 13 bases between the two ends. In germline, CDR1 is SNHLY, CDR2 FYNNEI. There are 13 residues in the CDR3. As DNA, the CDR3 is TGTGCCAGCAAGGGATCAAGTTTCTACGAGCAGTACTTC. Translation gives CASKGSSFYEQYF. Using reference TRBV2 and TRBJ2-7 for the parts outside the CDR3, the full variable domain is EPEVTQTPSHQVTQMGQEVILRCVPISNHLYFYWYRQILGQKVEFLVSFYNNEISEKSEIFDDQFSVERPDGSNFTLKIRSTKLEDSAMYFCASKGSSFYEQYFGPGTRLTVT.

This clonotype was picked up many times. The chain carries TRBV12-3 or TRBV12-4 and TRBJ2-5; D perhaps matches TRBD1 (5 bases). Trimming removed 7 bases from V and 7 bases from J, with 13 bases in between. The CDR3 spans 12 residues. Here the CDR3 reads CASNPGGATQYF. Here the CDR3 DNA reads TGTGCCAGCAACCCGGGTGGGGCGACCCAGTACTTC.

This clonotype has a handful of counts. CDR3 protein: CASSYGTGGDEQFF. The CDR3 DNA reads as TGTGCCAGCAGTTACGGGACAGGTGGAGATGAGCAGTTCTTC. The J gene is TRBJ2-1, the V gene TRBV6-2 or TRBV6-3; 8 nucleotides line up with TRBD1. CDR1 and CDR2 from the germline V gene are MNHEY and SVGEGT. The trim removed 2 bases at V and 8 bases at J, leaving 5 bases unmatched. The CDR3 length is 14 residues.

The chain recombines TRBV9 with TRBJ2-5, with D perhaps matching TRBD2 (5 bases). V lost 0 bases to trimming and J lost 5 bases, with 14 bases between them. Germline V CDR1 and CDR2: SGDLS, YYNGEE. CDR3 size: 15 residues. CDR3 sequence (DNA): TGTGCCAGCAGCGTAGAACCCTCGGGCGGGGAGACCCAGTACTTC. The encoded protein is CASSVEPSGGETQYF.

The chain recombines TRBV6-1 with TRBJ2-5; D is unresolved. Trimming removed 7 bases at V and 5 bases at J, with 14 bases between. Germline V CDR1 and CDR2: MNHNS, SASEGT. This CDR3 contains 13 residues. The CDR3 is CASTRATRETQYF. CDR3 bases: TGTGCCAGCACTAGAGCTACAAGGGAGACCCAGTACTTC.

The chain uses TRBV10-2 and TRBJ2-7; D not resolved. The CDR3 length is 13 residues. The V end was cut by 2 bases, the J end by 0 bases, with 5 bases between. CDR1 WSHSY and CDR2 SAAADI come from the germline V gene. The CDR3 reads CASSEGTSYEQYV. CDR3 nucleotides: TGCGCCAGCAGTGAGGGCACCTCCTACGAGCAGTACGTC.

In its sample, this clonotype was seen a few times. The gene calls are TRBV11-2 and TRBJ2-5, with TRBD1 as a possible D gene (5 bases). Germline-derived CDR1 and CDR2 are SGHAT and FQNNGV. The V gene lost 1 base and the J gene lost 7 bases, with 10 bases spanning the gap. This CDR3 has 13 residues. The CDR3 region has the DNA TGTGCCAGCAGCTTAGGCAGGGCAGGGACCCAGTACTTC. Translation: CASSLGRAGTQYF.

Ten or more counts support this clonotype. The CDR3: CASSPGPGATNEKLFF. The DNA of the CDR3 is TGTGCCAGCAGCCCTGGTCCCGGAGCAACTAATGAAAAACTGTTTTTT. This chain joins TRBV12-3 or TRBV12-4 and TRBJ1-4, with D unresolved. CDR3 length: 16 residues. Deletions cut 6 bases from V and 0 bases from J, with 14 bases between.